The present T cell receptor beta chain was sequenced within a study of blood T cells in healthy people across ages. Study at large: When template switching was applied, about one barcoded beta molecule was captured per two T cells. Notes on the study in general: Among T cells, TCR beta diversity per million cells dropped roughly linearly as age rose.

Using a J-beta primer mix together with a sample-barcoded 5' primer, a second PCR was run for about 6 to 12 cycles. TCRdb fed the 5' RACE reads into MiXCR, producing one record per CDR3 protein. The table has 700,000 or so distinct CDR3 sequences, approximately 40% seen once. Points on this clonotype: What it binds is not known.

CDR3 length: 16 amino acids. V shed 0 bases and J shed 7 bases, with 15 bases lying between them. CDR1 and CDR2 (germline): SGHTA, FQGNSA. All donors came from Russia, were Caucasian and healthy, and spanned ages roughly 6 to 95. In each sample, at least 6.5 million PBMCs were isolated. This receptor was taken from a man older than 75 in good health. This chain uses TRBV7-2 with TRBJ1-4; maybe TRBD1 (5 bases). Sequences were obtained from blood. CDR3 bases: TGTGCCAGCAGCTTAGCGCGGTCCGGGGGGGGTGAAAAACTGTTTTTT. This codes for CASSLARSGGGEKLFF.